This T cell receptor (beta chain) originates from a study of tissue T cells after allogeneic stem cell transplantation. Study-wide points: In patients and mice, blood and spleen missed much of tissue repertoire.

This table comes from immunoSEQ multiplex PCR, and its TCRdb copy is limited to in-frame clones, with some not included. The sample records under 9,000 clones, about 47% being singletons. Specified time point: mouse harvest day 7 after allogeneic transplant. Tail vein injection delivered 10^7 T-cell-depleted bone marrow cells and 10^6 splenic CD5+ T cells. B6 (H2b) cells into BALB/c (H2d) mice; tissues taken at day 7 or 14. This clone has more than one count but fewer than ten. Its matching antigen is unknown. All gene names here are mouse names. This clonotype was sampled from a female BALB/c mouse given C57BL/6 T cells with graft-versus-host disease after an allogeneic hematopoietic cell transplant. Sequencing input: lymph node tissue.

The CDR3 sequence: CASSLEAGHTGQLYF. Partial CDR3 DNA: TGTGCCAGCTCTCTCGAGGCAGGGCACACCGGGCAGCTCTAC. The gene calls are TRBV12-2 and TRBJ2-2, with D possibly being TRBD1 (5 bases). From the germline J gene comes the end of the CDR3, since the read stops 1 residue before it. Looked up from germline, CDR1 is SGHLS and CDR2 is HYDKME. The CDR3 has 15 residues. Deletions cut 0 bases from V and 3 bases from J, with 10 bases between.